This T cell receptor beta chain was documented in a study of cytotoxic CD8 clonotypes in ibrutinib-treated CLL. This clone was detected a few times. One end of the junction is discordant with germline, which a read error may explain. Measured with immunoSEQ multiplex PCR; TCRdb has only the in-frame clones, and not every one. Of 26,000 or so clones in the sample, roughly 57% are singletons; the top ten hold about 15%. CDR1 is SSHAT, CDR2 FNYEAQ, per germline (reference sequence). The CDR3 length is 12 residues. The starting material was PBMCs, obtained before ibrutinib treatment. The clonotype was recovered from a human donor with chronic lymphocytic leukemia. The V gene is TRBV7-7, the J gene TRBJ2-1; the D call may be TRBD1 or TRBD2 (5 bases each). CDR3 protein: CASSPGTFEQFF. The CDR3 DNA reads as TGTGCTAGCAGCCCGGGGACCTTTGAGCAGTTCTTC.